This TCR beta chain was found in a study of siplizumab effects on memory and regulatory T cells. Trimming removed 4 bases at V and 4 bases at J, with 4 bases between. Germline assignment: CDR1 SEHNR and CDR2 FQNEAQ (reference sequence). This CDR3 spans 11 amino acids. To note about this clone: What it binds is unknown.

Study-wide results and limits: A minor fraction of alloreactive clones, and no more, mapped to unstimulated subsets. There appeared to be greater diversity in naive T cells than in memory cells, and naive T cells seemed major contributors to the alloresponse.

Clones were read by immunoSEQ multiplex PCR, and TCRdb kept only the in-frame ones, dropping some. The sample carries fewer than 120,000 clones, around nine tenths recorded once. Specimen: CD4+ T cells sorted from blood. The receptor was derived from a human donor in good health. V usage is TRBV7-9 and J usage is TRBJ2-5; D ambiguous. DNA for the CDR3: TGTGCCAGCAGCTCCGCAGAGACCCAGTACTTC. Its protein is CASSSAETQYF.